Listed here is a single T cell receptor beta chain. The sample holds one count of this clone. The specificity of this receptor is unknown. Within one base of it there is no much larger clone, and no base qualities were kept. Collaborating institutions collected whole blood in K2EDTA tubes following their own protocols. For TCRbeta analysis, collaborator samples were shipped as frozen whole blood, as isolated PBMCs, or as DNA extracted from either sample type. Spanning cysteine to phenylalanine, the CDR3 consists of 12 amino acids. Only the CDR3 part of the read is kept: 36 bases, read in frame from the first base. The V end loses 7 bases and the J end loses 3 bases, and a stretch of 9 bases separates them. Via the germline V gene (reference sequence), CDR1 is MNHNY and CDR2 SVGAGI. The data stem from a study of blood T cell repertoires in COVID-19 (dated by TCRdb to the early 2020s). Background on the whole study: Samples from collaborators originated in the United States, Italy and Spain and spanned both the acute and convalescent phases of COVID-19. The repertoires were made available in a free public database intended to serve as a resource for research on the immune response to SARS-CoV-2. The prospective study material was composed of cDNA or gDNA derived from T cells, B-cell-depleted T cells, or PBMCs. Samples came from the ongoing ImmuneRACE study (first 160 participants) plus 1,254 subjects from 6 global collaborators. Where HLA class I and class II types were available, the types were taken from metadata supplied by the sample provider, not from assay-based typing. Subjects who had been exposed to COVID-19, were actively infected with it, or had recovered from it provided the deeply sampled blood TCRbeta repertoires that made up the dataset. Sample metadata almost always included a de-identified subject ID, COVID-19 status, age in years and sex. Findings and caveats that apply to the study as a whole: Clinical and demographic metadata were provided uncurated, with the amount varying by source and participant.

TCRbeta CDR3 regions were amplified from genomic DNA using the immunoSEQ Assay, a bias-controlled multiplex PCR. The paper's data handling went like this. The number of nucleated cells in each sample was estimated from the amplification of reference gene primers within the assay. To quantify the absolute abundance of each unique TCRbeta CDR3 rearrangement, sequence reads were collapsed and filtered. Productive Simpson clonality was computed per sample as the square root of Simpson's diversity index over productive rearrangements. TCRdb retrieved this table from immuneACCESS and kept in-frame rearrangements only. Not all clones are present; in checked studies, unresolved V genes account for under half, and no reason is known for the remainder. For V, J and clone size, that table is used; D and trimming come from the DNA. The sample data list about 180,000 clones, and about 87% of these were observed just once. The ten largest make up 3.5% to 5% of the sample.

The sample comprised peripheral blood. The sequence is built from TRBV6-6 and TRBJ1-2; no D segment can be confidently identified. The origin of this receptor is a woman aged 25 to 45 with acute or convalescent COVID-19. The DNA sequence is TGTGCCAGCAAGGACGGGGACTATGGCTACACCTTC. Its protein product is CASKDGDYGYTF.